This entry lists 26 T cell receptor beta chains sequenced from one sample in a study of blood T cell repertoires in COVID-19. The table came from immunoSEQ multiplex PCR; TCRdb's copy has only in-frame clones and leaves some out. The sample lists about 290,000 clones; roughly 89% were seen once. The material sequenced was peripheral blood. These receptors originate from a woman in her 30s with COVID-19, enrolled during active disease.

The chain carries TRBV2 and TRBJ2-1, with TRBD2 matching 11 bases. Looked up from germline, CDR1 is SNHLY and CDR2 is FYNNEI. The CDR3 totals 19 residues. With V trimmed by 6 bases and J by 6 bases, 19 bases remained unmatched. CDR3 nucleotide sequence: TGTGCCAGCAGCCCCCGTCTTGGTAGCGGGGGGGACGCTGGCAATGAGCAGTTCTTC. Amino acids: CASSPRLGSGGDAGNEQFF.

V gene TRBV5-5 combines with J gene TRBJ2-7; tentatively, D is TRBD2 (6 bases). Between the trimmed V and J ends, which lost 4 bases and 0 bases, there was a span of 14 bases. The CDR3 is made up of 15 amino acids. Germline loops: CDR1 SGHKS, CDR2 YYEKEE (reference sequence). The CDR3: CASSLGPAGSYEQYF. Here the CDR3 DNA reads TGTGCCAGCAGCCTTGGACCAGCGGGCTCCTACGAGCAGTACTTC.

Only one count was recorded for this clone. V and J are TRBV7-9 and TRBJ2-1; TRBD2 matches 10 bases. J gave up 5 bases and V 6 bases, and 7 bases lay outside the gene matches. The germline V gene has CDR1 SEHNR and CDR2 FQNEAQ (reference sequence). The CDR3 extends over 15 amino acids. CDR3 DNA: TGTGCCAGCAGTCAGCGGGGGGGTAAAAACAATGAGCAGTTCTTC. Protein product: CASSQRGGKNNEQFF.

The CDR3 DNA sequence: TGTGCCAGCAGCTTAAGCGAGGAGACCCAGTACTTC. It specifies CASSLSEETQYF. V is TRBV5-4 and J is TRBJ2-5; D is unresolved. This CDR3 has 12 amino acids. Germline-derived CDR1 and CDR2 are SGHNT and YYREEE (reference sequence). V was clipped by 2 bases and J by 5 bases, with 7 bases between them.

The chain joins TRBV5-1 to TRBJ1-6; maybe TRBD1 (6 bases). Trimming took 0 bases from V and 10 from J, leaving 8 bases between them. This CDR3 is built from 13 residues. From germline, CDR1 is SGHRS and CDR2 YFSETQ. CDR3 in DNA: TGCGCCAGCAGCTTGGGGGGGCAGTCACCCCTCCACTTT. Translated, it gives CASSLGGQSPLHF.

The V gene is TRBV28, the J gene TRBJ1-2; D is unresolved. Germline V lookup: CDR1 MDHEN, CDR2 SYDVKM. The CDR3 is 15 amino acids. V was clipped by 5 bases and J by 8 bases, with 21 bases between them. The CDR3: CASSPLREGSWGYTF. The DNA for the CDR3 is TGTGCCAGCAGTCCCCTCCGTGAGGGCTCATGGGGCTACACCTTC.

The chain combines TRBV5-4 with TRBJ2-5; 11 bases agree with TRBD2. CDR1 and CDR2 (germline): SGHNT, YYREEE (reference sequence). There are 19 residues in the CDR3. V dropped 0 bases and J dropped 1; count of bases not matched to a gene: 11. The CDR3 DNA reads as TGTGCCAGCAGCTTGGATGTTAGCGGGGGGGCCCTCGTCCAAGAGACCCAGTACTTC. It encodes CASSLDVSGGALVQETQYF.

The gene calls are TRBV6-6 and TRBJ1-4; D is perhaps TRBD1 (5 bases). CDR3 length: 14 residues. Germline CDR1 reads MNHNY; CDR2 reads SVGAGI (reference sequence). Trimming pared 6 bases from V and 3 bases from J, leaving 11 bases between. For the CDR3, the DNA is TGTGCCAGCAGCTGGGGGGGGTCTAATGAAAAACTGTTTTTT. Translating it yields CASSWGGSNEKLFF.

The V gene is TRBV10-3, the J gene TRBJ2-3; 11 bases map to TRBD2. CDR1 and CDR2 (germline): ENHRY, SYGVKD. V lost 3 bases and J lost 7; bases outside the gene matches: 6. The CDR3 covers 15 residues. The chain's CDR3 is CAISDVLAGGNTQYF. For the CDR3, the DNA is TGTGCCATCAGTGATGTGCTAGCGGGGGGAAATACGCAGTATTTT.

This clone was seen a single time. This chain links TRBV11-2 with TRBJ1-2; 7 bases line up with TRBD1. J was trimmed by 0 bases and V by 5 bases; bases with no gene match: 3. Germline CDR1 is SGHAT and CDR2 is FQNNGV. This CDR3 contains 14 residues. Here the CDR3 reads CASSAQGPNYGYTF. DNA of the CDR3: TGTGCCAGCAGCGCACAGGGGCCTAACTATGGCTACACCTTC.

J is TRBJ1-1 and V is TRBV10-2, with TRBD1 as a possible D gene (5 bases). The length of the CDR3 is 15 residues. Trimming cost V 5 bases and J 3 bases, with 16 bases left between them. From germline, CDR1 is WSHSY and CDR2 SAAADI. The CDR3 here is CASSTSLTVHTEAFF. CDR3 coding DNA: TGCGCCAGCAGTACCAGTTTGACAGTGCACACTGAAGCTTTCTTT.

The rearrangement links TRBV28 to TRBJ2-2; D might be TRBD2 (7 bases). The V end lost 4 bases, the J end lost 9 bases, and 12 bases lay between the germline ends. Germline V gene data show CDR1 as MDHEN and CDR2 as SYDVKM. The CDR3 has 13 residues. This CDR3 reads CASSSRRGRELFF. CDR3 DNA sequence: TGTGCCAGCAGTTCCCGGCGGGGGCGGGAGCTGTTTTTT.

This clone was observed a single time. CDR3 nucleotides: TGTGCCAGCAGCTTATCACCTAGCGGGGCTTTACAAGAGACCCAGTACTTC. Its translation is CASSLSPSGALQETQYF. V gene TRBV7-6 combines with J gene TRBJ2-5, with 9 nucleotides matching TRBD2. Germline CDR1 and CDR2: SGHVS and FNYEAQ. V was pared by 2 bases and J by 2 bases, with 9 bases of the junction left unmatched. The CDR3 is 17 amino acids. Drawing the rest from reference TRBV7-6 and TRBJ2-5, the complete variable domain is GAGVSQSPRYKVTKRGQDVALRCDPISGHVSLYWYRQALGQGPEFLTYFNYEAQQDKSGLPNDRFSAERPEGSISTLTIQRTEQRDSAMYRCASSLSPSGALQETQYFGPGTRLLVL.

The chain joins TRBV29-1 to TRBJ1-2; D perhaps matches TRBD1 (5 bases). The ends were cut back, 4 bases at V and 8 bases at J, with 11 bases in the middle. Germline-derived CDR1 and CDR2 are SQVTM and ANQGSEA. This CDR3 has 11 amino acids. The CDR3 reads CSVAGGPGYTF. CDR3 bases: TGCAGCGTTGCGGGGGGTCCAGGCTACACCTTC.

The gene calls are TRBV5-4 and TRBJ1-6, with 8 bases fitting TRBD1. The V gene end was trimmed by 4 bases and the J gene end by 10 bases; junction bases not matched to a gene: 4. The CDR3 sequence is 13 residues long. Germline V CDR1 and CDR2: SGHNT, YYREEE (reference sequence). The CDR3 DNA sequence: TGTGCCAGCAGCCAGGGGGCAGAATCACCCCTCCACTTT. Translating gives CASSQGAESPLHF.

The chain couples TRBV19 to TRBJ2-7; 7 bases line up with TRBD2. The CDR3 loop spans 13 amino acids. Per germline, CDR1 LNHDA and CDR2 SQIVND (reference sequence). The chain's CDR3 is CATKGDYRDEQYF. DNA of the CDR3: TGTGCGACGAAAGGGGACTATAGAGACGAGCAGTACTTC.

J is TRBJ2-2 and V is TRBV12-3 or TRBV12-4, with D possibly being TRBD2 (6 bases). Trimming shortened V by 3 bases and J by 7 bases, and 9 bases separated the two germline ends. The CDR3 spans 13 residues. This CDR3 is CASSLAGNGELFF. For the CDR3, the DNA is TGTGCCAGCAGTTTGGCGGGGAACGGGGAGCTGTTTTTT.

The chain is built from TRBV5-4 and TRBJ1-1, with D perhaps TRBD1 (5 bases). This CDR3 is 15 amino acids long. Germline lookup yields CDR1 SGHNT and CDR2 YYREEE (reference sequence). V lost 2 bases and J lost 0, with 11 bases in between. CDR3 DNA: TGTGCCAGCAGCTTTCTTCAGGGATTGAACACTGAAGCTTTCTTT. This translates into CASSFLQGLNTEAFF. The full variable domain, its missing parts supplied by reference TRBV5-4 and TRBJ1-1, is ETGVTQSPTHLIKTRGQQVTLRCSSQSGHNTVSWYQQALGQGPQFIFQYYREEENGRGNFPPRFSGLQFPNYSSELNVNALELDDSALYLCASSFLQGLNTEAFFGQGTRLTVV.

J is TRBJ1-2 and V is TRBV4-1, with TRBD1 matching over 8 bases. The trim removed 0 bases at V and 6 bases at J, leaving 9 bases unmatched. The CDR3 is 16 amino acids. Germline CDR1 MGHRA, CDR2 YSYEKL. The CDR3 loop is CASSQERTGRVDGYTF. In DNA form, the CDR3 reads TGCGCCAGCAGCCAAGAGAGGACAGGGAGGGTGGATGGCTACACCTTC.

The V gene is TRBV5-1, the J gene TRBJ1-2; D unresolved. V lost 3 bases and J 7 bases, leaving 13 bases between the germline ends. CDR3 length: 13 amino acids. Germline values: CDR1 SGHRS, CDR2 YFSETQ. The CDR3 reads CASSSGASSGYTF. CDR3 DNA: TGCGCCAGCAGCTCCGGTGCCTCGAGTGGCTACACCTTC.

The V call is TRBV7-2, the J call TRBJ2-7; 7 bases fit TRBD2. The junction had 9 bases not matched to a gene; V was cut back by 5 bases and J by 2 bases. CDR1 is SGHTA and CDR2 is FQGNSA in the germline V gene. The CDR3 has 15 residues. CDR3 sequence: CASSRGGSVTYEQYF. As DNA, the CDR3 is TGTGCCAGCAGCCGCGGGGGTTCGGTGACCTACGAGCAGTACTTC.

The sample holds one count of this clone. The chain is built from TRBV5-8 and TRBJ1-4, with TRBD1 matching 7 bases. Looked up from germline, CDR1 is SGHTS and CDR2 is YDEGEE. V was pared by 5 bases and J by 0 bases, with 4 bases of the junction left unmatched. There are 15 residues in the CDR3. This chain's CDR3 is CASRQGKTTNEKLFF. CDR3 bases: TGTGCCAGCAGACAGGGGAAAACAACTAATGAAAAACTGTTTTTT.

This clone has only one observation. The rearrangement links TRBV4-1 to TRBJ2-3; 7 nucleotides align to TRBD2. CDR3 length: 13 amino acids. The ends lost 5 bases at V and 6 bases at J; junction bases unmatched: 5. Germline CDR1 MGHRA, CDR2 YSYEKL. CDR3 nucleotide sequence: TGCGCCAGCAGCAAACGGGGGGACGATACGCAGTATTTT. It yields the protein CASSKRGDDTQYF.

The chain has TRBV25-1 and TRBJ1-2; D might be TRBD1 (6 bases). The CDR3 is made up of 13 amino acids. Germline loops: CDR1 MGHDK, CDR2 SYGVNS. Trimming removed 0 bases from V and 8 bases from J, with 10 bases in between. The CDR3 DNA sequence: TGTGCCAGCAGTGAATATCAGGGGCACGGCTACACCTTC. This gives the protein CASSEYQGHGYTF.

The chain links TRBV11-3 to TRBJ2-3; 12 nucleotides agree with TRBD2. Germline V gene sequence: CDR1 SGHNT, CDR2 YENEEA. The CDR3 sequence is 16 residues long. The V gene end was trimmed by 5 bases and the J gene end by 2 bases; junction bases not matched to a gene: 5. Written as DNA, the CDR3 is TGTGCCAGCAGCCCACTAGCGGGGGGCCTCACAGATACGCAGTATTTT. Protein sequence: CASSPLAGGLTDTQYF.

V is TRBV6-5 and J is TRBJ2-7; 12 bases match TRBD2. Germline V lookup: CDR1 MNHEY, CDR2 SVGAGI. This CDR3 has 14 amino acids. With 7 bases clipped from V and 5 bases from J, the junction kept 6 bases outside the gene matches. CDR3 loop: CASNGLAGSNEQYF. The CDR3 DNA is TGTGCCAGCAACGGACTAGCGGGGAGTAACGAGCAGTACTTC.